The 5 T cell receptor beta chains given below trace back to one sample, sequenced in a study of CXCR3-negative and CXCR3-positive naive CD8 T cells. The TRB cDNA libraries were prepared by 5' RACE with UMI labels. TCRdb re-called the 5' RACE reads and shows each CDR3 protein once, DNA omitted. In total, the table holds fewer than 95,000 distinct CDR3 sequences. The sequenced material came from naive CXCR3- CD8+ T cells from blood. Documented subset: CD45RO-CCR7+CD27+CD95- naive CD8+ T cells lacking CXCR3 (TNR3-). The receptor set was obtained from a human donor in good health. Some clones in this sample may be carry-over from other donors' samples.

The V call is TRBV28, the J call TRBJ1-5; TCRdb's D gene call, TRBD1, goes unchecked for lack of DNA. The CDR3 runs to 16 residues. CDR1 MDHEN and CDR2 SYDVKM come from the germline V gene. CDR3 sequence: CASSSNRDRGNQPQHF.

The chain combines TRBV29-1 with TRBJ2-1. Germline lookup yields CDR1 SQVTM and CDR2 ANQGSEA. The CDR3 is made up of 11 amino acids. This chain's CDR3 is CSVEQHNEQFF.

V gene TRBV6-4 combines with J gene TRBJ2-2; TCRdb's D call, TRBD1, is unchecked because there is no DNA. The V gene's germline CDR1 is MRHNA and CDR2 SNTAGT. This CDR3 is 15 amino acids long. CDR3 protein: CASSEDSGGTGELFF.

The chain couples TRBV5-6 to TRBJ2-7. Germline-derived CDR1 and CDR2 are SGHDT and YYEEEE. CDR3 length: 13 amino acids. Here the CDR3 reads CASSLGQPGEQYF.

This rearrangement joins TRBV4-3 to TRBJ1-2; TCRdb selects TRBD1, and the lack of DNA leaves this call unchecked. CDR1 and CDR2 (germline): LGHNA, YSLEER. This CDR3 has 16 amino acids. CDR3 sequence reads: CASSQVGFGTNYGYTF.